This T cell receptor (beta chain) is drawn from a study of control samples from healthy donors and cancer patients (dated by TCRdb to 2018 to 2020). Library generation was performed with the immunoSEQ multiplex PCR assay. Imported from immuneACCESS, the table was reduced by TCRdb to in-frame sequences with V and J called. These copies leave out some clones; in studies compared against another copy, an unresolved V gene accounts for under half, and the cause of the remainder is not known. This sample lists roughly 120,000 clones; approximately 90% were detected once. The leading ten clones occupy roughly 4% of the sample. Of note for this clone: Which antigen it targets is not known. Within one base of it there is no much larger clone, and no base qualities were kept.

This receptor was identified in a woman aged 60-75 years with lung cancer. What was sequenced was PBMCs.

The CDR3 here reads CASSPKRGNGYTF. The DNA sequence follows: TGTGCCAGCAGCCCGAAAAGGGGGAATGGCTACACCTTC. The V gene is TRBV6-5 and the J gene is TRBJ1-2; TRBD1 is perhaps the D gene, given 6 matching bases. Via the germline V gene, CDR1 is MNHEY and CDR2 SVGAGI. The CDR3 spans 13 residues, from the cysteine through the phenylalanine. CDR3 DNA only is kept here, 39 bases in frame from base 1. Trimming takes 6 bases from V and 6 bases from J, and the germline ends sit 14 bases apart.